Sequencing of this T cell receptor beta chain was carried out in a study of blood T cells in healthy people across ages. The authors ran a second PCR of about 7 to 11 cycles using a sample-barcoded 5' primer and a J-beta primer mix. TCRdb used MiXCR to reprocess the 5' RACE reads, holding one entry per CDR3 protein. Among about 1.1 million distinct CDR3 sequences listed, 30% to 40% were seen once. Germline CDR1 is KGHDR and CDR2 is SFDVKD. Germline trimming cut 0 bases from V and 5 bases from J; bases unmatched to any gene: 3. The CDR3 is 16 residues long. The chain links TRBV24-1 to TRBJ2-1; TRBD1 agrees at 10 bases. Sequenced input: blood. The receptor comes from a man aged 18-30 years in good health. The CDR3 DNA sequence: TGTGCCACCAGTGATTTGCGGACAGGGGGAGACAATGAGCAGTTCTTC. Its translation: CATSDLRTGGDNEQFF.